These 24 T cell receptor beta chains share one sample of origin, sequenced in a study of T cell clonality in common variable immunodeficiency. The protocol was immunoSEQ multiplex PCR, while the TCRdb copy is restricted to in-frame clones and leaves out a portion. The sample contains some 52,000 clones, none of them singletons. Sequencing input: peripheral blood mononuclear cells. All receptors derive from a person aged 18 to 75 in good health.

This clone appeared many times. A read error may account for a junction end that differs from germline. CDR3 bases read: TGTGCTAGCAGCTCAGGGACTAGCGGGAACACAGATACG. Residues: CASSSGTSGNTDT. The entire CDR3 reads CASSSGTSGNTDTQYF. The chain links TRBV7-7 to TRBJ2-3, with 13 bases aligning to TRBD2. The read terminates 3 residues before the CDR3 end, so the remaining end is supplied by the germline J gene. There are 16 residues in the CDR3. CDR1 is SSHAT and CDR2 is FNYEAQ in the germline V gene (reference sequence).

Notes on this clone: Coverage ceases 3 residues before the CDR3 finishes, and the germline J gene fills in the end. V gene TRBV5-4 combines with J gene TRBJ2-5; 11 bases align to TRBD1. Germline V gives CDR1 SGHNT, CDR2 YYREEE (reference sequence). Unmatched junction bases numbered 8, after V lost 0 bases and J lost 7 bases. CDR3 size: 16 residues. CDR3 amino acids: CASSLAGGTGGGTQYF. The CDR3 DNA, read in part, is TGTGCCAGCAGCTTGGCCGGGGGGACAGGGGGGGGGACC. The entire variable domain, with the rest obtained from reference TRBV5-4 and TRBJ2-5, is as follows: ETGVTQSPTHLIKTRGQQVTLRCSSQSGHNTVSWYQQALGQGPQFIFQYYREEENGRGNFPPRFSGLQFPNYSSELNVNALELDDSALYLCASSLAGGTGGGTQYFGPGTRLLVL.

This clone was observed at least ten times. Read coverage stops 3 residues before the CDR3 terminus; the germline J gene supplies the remainder. The genes are TRBV6-2 or TRBV6-3 and TRBJ2-7, with 13 bases that match TRBD2. Germline V lookup: CDR1 MNHEY, CDR2 SVGEGT. The CDR3 length is 13 residues. The ends lost 6 bases at V and 6 bases at J; junction bases unmatched: 2. CDR3 bases read: TGTGCCAGCAGACTAGCGGGAGGGGTCGAG. Translation gives CASRLAGGVE. The entire CDR3 protein is CASRLAGGVEQYF.

A few counts support this clone. Read sequence stops 3 residues before the CDR3 end, and the germline J gene provides the missing end. This chain links TRBV7-9 with TRBJ2-3, with D perhaps matching TRBD1 (6 bases). The CDR3 is 15 residues long. CDR1 is SEHNR, CDR2 FQNEAQ, per germline (reference sequence). CDR3 sequence: CASSPTQGTQETQYF. CDR3 DNA, as far as it was read: TGTGCCAGCAGCCCCACCCAGGGGACACAAGAGACG.

This clone appeared many times. The read falls 3 residues short of the CDR3 end, and the missing part is taken from the germline J gene. The V gene is TRBV7-6, the J gene TRBJ2-3; maybe TRBD2 (6 bases). Germline values: CDR1 SGHVS, CDR2 FNYEAQ. Trimming shortened V by 1 base and J by 6 bases, and 14 bases separated the two germline ends. There are 15 residues in the CDR3. The CDR3 spells CASSLGRRRGDTQYF. Incomplete CDR3 DNA: TGTGCCAGCAGCTTAGGGAGGAGACGGGGGGATACG.

This clone was detected ten times or more. Incomplete CDR3 DNA: TGTGCCAGCAGTTTACCCCCAGGGGAGACC. This sequence encodes CASSLPPGET. The full CDR3 protein is CASSLPPGETQYF. The chain employs TRBV12-3 or TRBV12-4 and TRBJ2-5; TRBD1 might be the D (5 bases). The read ends 3 residues shy of where the CDR3 ends; the end is completed using the germline J gene. The germline V and J ends were trimmed by 2 bases and 5 bases, with 9 bases remaining between them. The CDR3 is made up of 13 amino acids.

The sample holds a few counts of this clone. The CDR3 is cut off 3 residues early in the read; its end comes from the germline J gene. This chain links TRBV7-9 with TRBJ2-5; D unclear. CDR3 size: 12 residues. Germline V gene lookup returns CDR1 SEHNR and CDR2 FQNEAQ (reference sequence). Trimming removed 0 bases from V and 5 bases from J, with 4 bases in between. CDR3 DNA (partial): TGTGCCAGCAGCTTAGCGTCTGAGACC. This encodes CASSLASET. The entire CDR3 sequence reads CASSLASETQYF.

This clone was detected ten times or more. The sequence runs out 3 residues before the end of the CDR3; the remainder is reconstructed from the germline J gene. The chain joins TRBV20-1 to TRBJ2-3; D possibly corresponds to TRBD2 (6 bases). The CDR3 runs 17 residues. Per the germline V gene, CDR1 is DFQATT and CDR2 is SNEGSKA (reference sequence). V was clipped by 0 bases and J by 1 base, with 17 bases between them. This CDR3 is CSARDPPGSGGTDTQYF. Partial CDR3 DNA: TGCAGTGCTAGAGACCCGCCGGGTAGCGGAGGCACAGATACG.

There are many counts of this clone. The missing CDR3 end, 3 residues past where the read stops, is filled in from the germline J gene. V gene TRBV6-2 or TRBV6-3 combines with J gene TRBJ2-1; D is perhaps TRBD2 (6 bases). Germline CDR1 and CDR2: MNHEY and SVGEGT. V lost 7 bases and J 9 bases, leaving 19 bases between the germline ends. The CDR3 is 14 amino acids. The CDR3 here is CASMASGEVGEQFF. CDR3 DNA (partial): TGTGCCAGCATGGCCTCCGGGGAGGTGGGTGAG.

This clone was recorded many times. Coverage ceases 3 residues before the CDR3 finishes, and the germline J gene fills in the end. The chain employs TRBV5-4 and TRBJ2-7; 9 nucleotides align to TRBD1. V shed 1 base and J 5 bases; nucleotides not matched to a gene: 4. Germline CDR1 is SGHNT and CDR2 is YYREEE (reference sequence). The CDR3 loop spans 14 amino acids. The covered CDR3 bases are TGTGCCAGCAGCTTGTATCGGACAGGGGACGAG. It specifies CASSLYRTGDE. The CDR3, in full, reads CASSLYRTGDEQYF. The full variable domain, with the rest looked up from reference TRBV5-4 and TRBJ2-7, is ETGVTQSPTHLIKTRGQQVTLRCSSQSGHNTVSWYQQALGQGPQFIFQYYREEENGRGNFPPRFSGLQFPNYSSELNVNALELDDSALYLCASSLYRTGDEQYFGPGTRLTVT.

In its sample, this clone was seen a few times. The CDR3 bases that were read are TGTGCCAGCAGTGAAGAAGGGGGCTATCAGCCC. Translating it yields CASSEEGGYQP. The entire CDR3 is CASSEEGGYQPQHF. The rearrangement uses TRBV2 and TRBJ1-5, with 7 bases that match TRBD1. The read stops 3 residues short of the end of the CDR3; the missing end is completed from the germline J gene. Trimming cost V 1 base and J 5 bases; bases outside gene matches: 2. The CDR3 is 14 amino acids. Germline CDR1 SNHLY, CDR2 FYNNEI.

This clone was detected many times. CDR3 DNA (partial): TGCAGTGCTAGAGGGCCGCAAGAGACC. It specifies CSARGPQET. The complete CDR3 protein is CSARGPQETQYF. The rearrangement links TRBV20-1 to TRBJ2-5; D ambiguous. The read stops 3 residues short of the end of the CDR3; the missing end is completed from the germline J gene. There are 12 residues in the CDR3. With 1 base removed from V and 2 bases from J, the gap between germline ends came to 5 bases. CDR1 is DFQATT and CDR2 is SNEGSKA in the germline V gene (reference sequence).

This clone was counted at least ten times. The CDR3 goes on 3 residues after the read ends, and that part is filled in from the germline J gene. The chain uses TRBV19 and TRBJ2-1; 7 nucleotides match TRBD1. V trimming: 6 bases; J trimming: 9 bases; junction bases outside the gene matches: 5. The CDR3 spans 12 residues. CDR1 LNHDA and CDR2 SQIVND come from the germline V gene (reference sequence). The sequenced part of the CDR3 DNA is TGTGCCAGTAGCTCGACAGGGCTTGAG. Its translation: CASSSTGLE. The full CDR3 sequence reads CASSSTGLEQFF.

About this clone: From the germline J gene comes the end of the CDR3, since the read stops 3 residues before it. The chain is built from TRBV5-1 and TRBJ1-2, with 8 bases identical to TRBD1. The CDR3 has 16 amino acids. The trim removed 0 bases at V and 4 bases at J, leaving 8 bases unmatched. The germline V gene has CDR1 SGHRS and CDR2 YFSETQ. The CDR3 bases that were read are TGCGCCAGCAGCTTGGTTTTTCAGGGGGCAGGCTATGGC. It specifies CASSLVFQGAGYG. The whole CDR3 protein reads CASSLVFQGAGYGYTF.

This clone has a count of ten or more. Coverage ceases 3 residues before the CDR3 finishes, and the germline J gene fills in the end. The gene calls are TRBV7-2 and TRBJ2-7; 13 bases are a match to TRBD2. The J segment lost 6 bases and the V segment lost 4 bases, leaving 0 bases of the junction unmatched. Germline loops: CDR1 SGHTA, CDR2 FQGNSA. The CDR3 length is 13 residues. The sequenced part of the CDR3 DNA is TGTGCCAGCAGCTGGACTAGCGGGAGCGAG. Translation gives CASSWTSGSE. The full CDR3 reads CASSWTSGSEQYF.

This clone has at least ten counts. The read terminates 3 residues ahead of where the CDR3 ends, so the germline J gene completes it. The V call is TRBV30, the J call TRBJ1-1, with 8 bases aligning to TRBD1. After removal of 2 bases from V and 1 base from J, the junction contained 3 bases not matched to a gene. Looked up from germline, CDR1 is GTSNPN and CDR2 is SVGIG (reference sequence). There are 14 residues in the CDR3. The part of the CDR3 DNA that was read is TGTGCCTGGAGTCACGGGACAGGGAACACTGAA. Its protein product is CAWSHGTGNTE. The full CDR3 reads CAWSHGTGNTEAFF.

Ten or more counts support this clone. Coverage ceases 3 residues before the CDR3 finishes, and the germline J gene fills in the end. V and J are TRBV4-1 and TRBJ2-3; D is uncertain. The CDR3 totals 12 residues. CDR1 and CDR2 (germline): MGHRA, YSYEKL. With 4 bases removed from V and 2 bases from J, the gap between germline ends came to 4 bases. CDR3 in amino acids: CASSLYTDTQYF. The covered CDR3 bases are TGCGCCAGCAGCCTCTACACAGATACG.

This clone was counted only a few times. The read comes to an end 3 residues before the CDR3 does, leaving the germline J gene to fill in the end. The chain recombines TRBV19 with TRBJ1-1; D remains ambiguous. Germline V gives CDR1 LNHDA, CDR2 SQIVND (reference sequence). The CDR3 has 16 residues. The V end lost 1 base, the J end lost 0 bases, and 12 bases lay between the germline ends. This CDR3 reads CASSIGAEIMNTEAFF. CDR3 bases read: TGTGCCAGTAGTATAGGGGCAGAGATAATGAACACTGAA.

This clone was counted many times. The read ends 3 residues shy of where the CDR3 ends; the end is completed using the germline J gene. This chain connects TRBV4-2 to TRBJ2-2; 8 bases map to TRBD2. Germline CDR1 LGHNA, CDR2 YNFKEQ. This CDR3 is 17 amino acids long. Losses at the gene ends were 1 base for V and 1 base for J; bases not matched to a gene: 5. The CDR3 loop is CASSQASGGRNTGELFF. CDR3 bases read: TGTGCCAGCAGCCAAGCCAGCGGGGGACGGAACACCGGGGAG.

This clone was seen repeatedly, ten times or more. With the read ending 3 residues before the CDR3 end, the germline J gene is used to fill in that end. The V gene is TRBV6-2 or TRBV6-3, the J gene TRBJ2-7; 7 bases match TRBD2. This CDR3 spans 15 amino acids. The germline CDR1 and CDR2 sequences are MNHEY and SVGEGT. With 1 base clipped from V and 2 bases from J, the junction kept 5 bases outside the gene matches. The CDR3 DNA, read in part, is TGTGCCAGCAGTTACTACCGGGACTACCCCTACGAG. It translates to CASSYYRDYPYE. The full CDR3 is CASSYYRDYPYEQYF.

This clone was detected only a few times. Being one base from a much bigger clone, this may be a read error. The read ends 3 residues early relative to the CDR3; the germline J gene fills the gap. Other DNA sequences in this sample translate to the same CDR3. The rearrangement links TRBV7-9 to TRBJ2-3; TRBD2 matches at 8 bases. Germline values: CDR1 SEHNR, CDR2 FQNEAQ (reference sequence). CDR3 length: 14 amino acids. The V and J ends lost 5 bases and 1 base, in that order; junction bases with no gene match: 2. CDR3 DNA, as far as it was read: TGTGCCAGCAGCCTGACTAGCGGCACAGATACG. Its translation is CASSLTSGTDT. In full, the CDR3 reads CASSLTSGTDTQYF. The full variable domain, its missing parts supplied by reference TRBV7-9 and TRBJ2-3, is DTGVSQNPRHKITKRGQNVTFRCDPISEHNRLYWYRQTLGQGPEFLTYFQNEAQLEKSRLLSDRFSAERPKGSFSTLEIQRTEQGDSAMYLCASSLTSGTDTQYFGPGTRLTVL.

This clone has more than one count but fewer than ten. CDR3 region: CSVRTGDNQPQHF. CDR3 DNA, as far as it was read: TGCAGCGTCAGGACAGGGGACAATCAGCCC. The chain uses TRBV29-1 and TRBJ1-5; 9 bases match TRBD1. The DNA ends 3 residues before the CDR3 does, and the rest of the CDR3 is filled in from the germline J gene. This CDR3 comprises 13 residues. With V trimmed by 6 bases and J by 3 bases, 3 bases remained unmatched. Germline V gives CDR1 SQVTM, CDR2 ANQGSEA.

This clone was seen ten or more times. The CDR3 region is CASSLLAGPYEQYF. Partial CDR3 DNA: TGTGCCAGCAGCTTACTAGCGGGGCCCTACGAG. The chain joins TRBV7-3 to TRBJ2-7; 9 nucleotides align to TRBD2. The CDR3 end falls 3 residues outside the read, so it is completed with the germline J gene. From germline, CDR1 is SGHTA and CDR2 FQGTGA. V trimming: 2 bases; J trimming: 2 bases; junction bases outside the gene matches: 1. The CDR3 runs 14 residues.

The table lists this clone with many counts. Read coverage stops 3 residues before the CDR3 terminus; the germline J gene supplies the remainder. The genes are TRBV7-9 and TRBJ2-7; 12 nucleotides align to TRBD2. The CDR3 runs to 13 residues. Germline V gene data show CDR1 as SEHNR and CDR2 as FQNEAQ (reference sequence). The part of the CDR3 DNA that was read is TGTGCTAGTGGACTAGCGGGAATCTACGAG. It translates to CASGLAGIYE. The entire CDR3 reads CASGLAGIYEQYF.